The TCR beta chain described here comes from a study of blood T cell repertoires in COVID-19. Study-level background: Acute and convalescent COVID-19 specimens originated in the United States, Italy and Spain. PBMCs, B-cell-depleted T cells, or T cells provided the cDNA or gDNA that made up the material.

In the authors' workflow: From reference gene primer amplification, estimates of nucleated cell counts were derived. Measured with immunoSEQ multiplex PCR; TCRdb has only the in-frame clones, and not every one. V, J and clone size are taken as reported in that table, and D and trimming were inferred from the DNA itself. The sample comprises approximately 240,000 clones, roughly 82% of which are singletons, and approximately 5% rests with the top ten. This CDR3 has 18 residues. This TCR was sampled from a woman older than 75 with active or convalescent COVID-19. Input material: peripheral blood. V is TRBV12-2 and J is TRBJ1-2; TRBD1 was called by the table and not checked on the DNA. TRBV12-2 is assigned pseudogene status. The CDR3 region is CASRYGTGLHLTNYGYTF. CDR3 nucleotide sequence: TGTGCAAGTCGTTACGGGACAGGCCTTCATCTTACTAACTATGGCTACACCTTC.